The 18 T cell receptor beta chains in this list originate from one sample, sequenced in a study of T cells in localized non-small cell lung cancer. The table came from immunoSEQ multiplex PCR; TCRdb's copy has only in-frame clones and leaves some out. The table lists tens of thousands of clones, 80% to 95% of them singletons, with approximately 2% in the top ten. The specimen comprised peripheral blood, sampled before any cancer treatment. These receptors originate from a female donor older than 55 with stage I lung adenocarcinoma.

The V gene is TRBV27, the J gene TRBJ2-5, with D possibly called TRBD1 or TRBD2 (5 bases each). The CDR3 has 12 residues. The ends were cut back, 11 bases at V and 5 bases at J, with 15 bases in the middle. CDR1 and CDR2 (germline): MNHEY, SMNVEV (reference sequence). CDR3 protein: CAVRGAEETQYF. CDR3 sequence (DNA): TGTGCCGTGAGAGGGGCGGAGGAGACCCAGTACTTC.

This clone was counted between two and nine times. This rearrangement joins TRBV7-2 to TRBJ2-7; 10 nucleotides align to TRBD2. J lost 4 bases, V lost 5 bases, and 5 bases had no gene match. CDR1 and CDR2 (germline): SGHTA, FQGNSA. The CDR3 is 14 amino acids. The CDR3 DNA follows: TGTGCCAGCAGCCAGCGGGGGGGCACATACGAGCAGTACTTC. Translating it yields CASSQRGGTYEQYF.

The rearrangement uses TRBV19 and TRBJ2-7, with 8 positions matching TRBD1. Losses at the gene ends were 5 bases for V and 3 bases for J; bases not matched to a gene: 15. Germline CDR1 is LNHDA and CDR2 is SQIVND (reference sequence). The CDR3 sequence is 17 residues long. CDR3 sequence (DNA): TGTGCCAGTAGTGCGACAGGGGTCCCACAATATTACTACGAGCAGTACTTC. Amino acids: CASSATGVPQYYYEQYF.

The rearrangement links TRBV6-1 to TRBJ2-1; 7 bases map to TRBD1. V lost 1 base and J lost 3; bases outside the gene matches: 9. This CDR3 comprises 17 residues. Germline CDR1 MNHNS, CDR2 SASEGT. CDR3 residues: CASSEEMTGLLYNEQFF. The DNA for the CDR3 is TGTGCCAGCAGTGAAGAGATGACAGGGTTACTCTACAATGAGCAGTTCTTC.

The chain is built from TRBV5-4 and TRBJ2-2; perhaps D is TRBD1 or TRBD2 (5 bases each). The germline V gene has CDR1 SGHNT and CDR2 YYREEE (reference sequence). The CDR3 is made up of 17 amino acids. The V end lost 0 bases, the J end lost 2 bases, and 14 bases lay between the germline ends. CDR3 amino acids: CASSLGSRDLNTGELFF. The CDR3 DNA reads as TGTGCCAGCAGCTTGGGTAGCCGGGACCTTAACACCGGGGAGCTGTTTTTT.

The CDR3 spells CASSVPGTYSETQYF. The CDR3 nucleotides read TGTGCCAGCAGCGTCCCTGGGACTTATTCGGAGACCCAGTACTTC. The chain uses TRBV11-3 and TRBJ2-5, with D perhaps TRBD2 (6 bases). This CDR3 region has 15 residues. Germline V gene lookup returns CDR1 SGHNT and CDR2 YENEEA. Trimming took off 5 bases at V and 5 bases at J, with 18 bases between the two ends.

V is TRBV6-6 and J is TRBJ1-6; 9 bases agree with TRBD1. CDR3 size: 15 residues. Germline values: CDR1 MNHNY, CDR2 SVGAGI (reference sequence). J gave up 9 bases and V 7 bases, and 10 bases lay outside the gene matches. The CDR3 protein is CASNLPGQGGSPLHF. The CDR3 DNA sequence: TGTGCCAGCAACCTTCCGGGACAGGGAGGTTCACCCCTCCACTTT.

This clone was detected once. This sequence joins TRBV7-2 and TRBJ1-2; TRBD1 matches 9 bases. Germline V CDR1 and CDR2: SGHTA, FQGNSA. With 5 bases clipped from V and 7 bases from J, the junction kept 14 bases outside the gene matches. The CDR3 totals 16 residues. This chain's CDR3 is CASSQQWGQGGVGYTF. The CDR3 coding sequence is TGTGCCAGCAGCCAACAGTGGGGACAGGGAGGTGTTGGCTACACCTTC.

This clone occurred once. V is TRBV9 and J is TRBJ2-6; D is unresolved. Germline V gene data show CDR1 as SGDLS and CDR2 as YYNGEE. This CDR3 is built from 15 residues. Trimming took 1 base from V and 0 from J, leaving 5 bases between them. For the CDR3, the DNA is TGTGCCAGCAGCGTATCCCGCTCTGGGGCCAACGTCCTGACTTTC. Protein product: CASSVSRSGANVLTF.

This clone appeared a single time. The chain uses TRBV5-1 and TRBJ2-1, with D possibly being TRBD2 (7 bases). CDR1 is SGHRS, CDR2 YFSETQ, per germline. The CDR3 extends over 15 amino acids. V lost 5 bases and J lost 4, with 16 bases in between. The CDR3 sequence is CASSLGGQIYNEQFF. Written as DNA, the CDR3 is TGCGCCAGCAGTCTGGGGGGGCAAATATACAATGAGCAGTTCTTC.

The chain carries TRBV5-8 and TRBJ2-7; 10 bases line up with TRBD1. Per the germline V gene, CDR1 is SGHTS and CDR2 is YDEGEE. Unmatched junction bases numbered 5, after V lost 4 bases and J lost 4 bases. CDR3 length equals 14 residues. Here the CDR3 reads CASSVTGGTYEQYF. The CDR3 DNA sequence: TGTGCCAGCAGCGTGACAGGGGGCACGTACGAGCAGTACTTC.

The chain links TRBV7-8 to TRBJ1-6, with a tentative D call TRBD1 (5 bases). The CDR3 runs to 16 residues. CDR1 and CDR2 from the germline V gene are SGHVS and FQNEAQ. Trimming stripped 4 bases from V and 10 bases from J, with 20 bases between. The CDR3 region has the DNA TGTGCCAGCAGCTCTTATTCAGGGAGGGTTTACTCACCCCTCCACTTT. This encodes CASSSYSGRVYSPLHF.

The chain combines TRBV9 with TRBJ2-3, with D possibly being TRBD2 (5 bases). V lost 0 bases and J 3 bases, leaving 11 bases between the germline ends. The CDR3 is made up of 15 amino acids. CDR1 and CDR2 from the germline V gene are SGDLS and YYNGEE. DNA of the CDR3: TGTGCCAGCAGCGTAGGGAGCGGAGAGACAGATACGCAGTATTTT. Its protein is CASSVGSGETDTQYF.

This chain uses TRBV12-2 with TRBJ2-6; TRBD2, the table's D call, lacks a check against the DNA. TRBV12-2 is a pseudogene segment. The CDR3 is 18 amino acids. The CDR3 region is CASRNFSSTQSRANVLTF. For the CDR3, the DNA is TGTGCAAGTCGCAATTTTAGCTCCACACAAAGTCGGGCCAACGTCCTGACTTTC.

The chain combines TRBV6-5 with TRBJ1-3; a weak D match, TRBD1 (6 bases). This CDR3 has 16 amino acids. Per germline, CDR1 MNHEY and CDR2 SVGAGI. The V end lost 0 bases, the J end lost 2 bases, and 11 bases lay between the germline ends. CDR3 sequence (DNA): TGTGCCAGCAGTTACTCGATGGCAGGGGCTGGAAACACCATATATTTT. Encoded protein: CASSYSMAGAGNTIYF.

CDR3 sequence: CSVRDGGTTYEQYF. The CDR3 DNA follows: TGCAGCGTACGTGACGGGGGGACGACCTACGAGCAGTACTTC. The chain is built from TRBV29-1 and TRBJ2-7; TRBD2 matches 7 bases. The CDR3 is made up of 14 amino acids. V trimming: 6 bases; J trimming: 2 bases; junction bases outside the gene matches: 10. Germline V gene sequence: CDR1 SQVTM, CDR2 ANQGSEA.

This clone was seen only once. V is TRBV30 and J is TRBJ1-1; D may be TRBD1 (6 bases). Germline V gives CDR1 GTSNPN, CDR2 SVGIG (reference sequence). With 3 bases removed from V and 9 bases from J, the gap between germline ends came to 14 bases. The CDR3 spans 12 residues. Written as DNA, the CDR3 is TGTGCCTGGAGAGCAGACGGGGGGCAAGCTTTCTTT. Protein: CAWRADGGQAFF.

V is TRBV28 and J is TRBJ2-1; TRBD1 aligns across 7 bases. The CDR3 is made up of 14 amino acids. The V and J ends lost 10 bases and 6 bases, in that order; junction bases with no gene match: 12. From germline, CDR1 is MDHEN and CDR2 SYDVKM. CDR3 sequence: CATRGTAPGNEQFF. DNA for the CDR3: TGTGCCACCAGGGGGACAGCCCCGGGCAATGAGCAGTTCTTC.